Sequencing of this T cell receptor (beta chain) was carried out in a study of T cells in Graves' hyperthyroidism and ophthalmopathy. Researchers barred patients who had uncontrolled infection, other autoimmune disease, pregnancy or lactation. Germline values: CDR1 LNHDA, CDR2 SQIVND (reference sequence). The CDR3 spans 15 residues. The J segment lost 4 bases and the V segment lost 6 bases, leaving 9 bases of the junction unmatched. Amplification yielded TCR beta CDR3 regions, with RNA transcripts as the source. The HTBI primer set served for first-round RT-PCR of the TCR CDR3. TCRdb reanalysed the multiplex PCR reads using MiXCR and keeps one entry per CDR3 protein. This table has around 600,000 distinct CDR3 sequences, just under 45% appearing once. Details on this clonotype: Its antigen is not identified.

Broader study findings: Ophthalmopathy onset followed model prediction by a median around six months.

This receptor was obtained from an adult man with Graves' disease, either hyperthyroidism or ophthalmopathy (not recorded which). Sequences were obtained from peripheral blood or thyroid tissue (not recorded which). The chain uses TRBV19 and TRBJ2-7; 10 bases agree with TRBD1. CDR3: CASSGTGASFYEQYF. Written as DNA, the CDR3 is TGTGCCAGTAGCGGGACAGGGGCATCCTTTTACGAGCAGTACTTC.